Shown below are 15 T cell receptor beta chains from a single sample sequenced in a study of molecular identifiers for immune sequencing clone quantification. From the PCR reads, TCRdb called clonotypes with MiXCR, one entry per CDR3 protein. This sample yields over 600,000 distinct CDR3 sequences, of which 20% are seen a single time; roughly 0.9% belongs to the top ten. Sequencing was carried out using naive CD8+ T cells from blood, with Jurkat cell RNA spiked in. This sample's subset: FACS-sorted CD8+CD4-CCR7+CD45RA+ naive T cells. All receptors derive from a human donor in good health. Some libraries in this study had Jurkat cell RNA spiked in.

Notes on this clonotype: A much larger clone differs from this one at a single base, so this may be a read error. The gene calls are TRBV19 and TRBJ1-2, with 11 nucleotides matching TRBD1. V lost 3 bases, J lost 12 bases, and 6 bases stayed unmatched. Per germline, CDR1 LNHDA and CDR2 SQIVND (reference sequence). The CDR3 is made up of 13 amino acids. The CDR3 region has the DNA TGTGCCAGTAGTATCGAAGGACAGGGGGCGCACACCTTC. Its translation is CASSIEGQGAHTF.

This clonotype appeared many times. V and J are TRBV7-9 and TRBJ1-4; perhaps TRBD1 as D (6 bases). The CDR3 spans 11 residues. Trimming cost V 6 bases and J 8 bases, with 7 bases left between them. CDR1 SEHNR and CDR2 FQNEAQ come from the germline V gene (reference sequence). The CDR3 DNA follows: TGTGCCAGCAGGGGGGGCGAAAAACTGTTTTTT. This translates into CASRGGEKLFF.

Many counts were recorded for this clonotype. The chain combines TRBV7-9 with TRBJ1-3; perhaps TRBD1 as D (5 bases). This CDR3 contains 15 residues. Trimming took off 1 base at V and 0 bases at J, with 7 bases between the two ends. Germline assignment: CDR1 SEHNR and CDR2 FQNEAQ (reference sequence). CDR3 nucleotide sequence: TGTGCCAGCAGCTTAGGGGGGAGCTCTGGAAACACCATATATTTT. Its translation: CASSLGGSSGNTIYF.

This clonotype came up many times. V is TRBV7-9 and J is TRBJ2-2, with D unresolved. Per germline, CDR1 SEHNR and CDR2 FQNEAQ (reference sequence). The CDR3 runs 12 residues. The germline V and J ends were trimmed by 3 bases and 6 bases, with 5 bases remaining between them. CDR3 sequence: CASSFNSGELFF. In DNA form, the CDR3 reads TGTGCCAGCAGCTTCAACTCCGGGGAGCTGTTTTTT.

This clonotype was found many times. This chain joins TRBV6-2 or TRBV6-3 and TRBJ2-3, with D perhaps TRBD2 (6 bases). With 6 bases removed from V and 0 bases from J, the gap between germline ends came to 19 bases. The V gene's germline CDR1 is MNHEY and CDR2 SVGEGT. The CDR3 has 17 residues. As DNA, the CDR3 is TGTGCCAGCAGCTCGGGCGGAGGGGATTGGAGCACAGATACGCAGTATTTT. Amino acids: CASSSGGGDWSTDTQYF.

The chain is built from TRBV2 and TRBJ2-5; 11 positions agree with TRBD1. Germline CDR1 SNHLY, CDR2 FYNNEI. The J segment lost 2 bases and the V segment lost 4 bases, leaving 6 bases of the junction unmatched. CDR3 length: 16 residues. CDR3 DNA: TGTGCCAGCAGTGCCCGGGACAGGGGGGAACAAGAGACCCAGTACTTC. Amino acids: CASSARDRGEQETQYF.

On this clonotype itself: This may be a read error: a much more frequent sequence differs by one nucleotide. The CDR3 carries no conserved terminal phenylalanine or tryptophan, so it likely arises from a read error. This rearrangement joins TRBV4-3 to TRBJ1-1; 7 bases are shared with TRBD1. The CDR3 runs 16 residues. V trimming: 0 bases; J trimming: 3 bases; junction bases outside the gene matches: 7. CDR1 LGHNA and CDR2 YSLEER come from the germline V gene. The CDR3, as DNA: TGCGCCAGCAGCCAAGACTACCGGACAGGACACACTGAAGCTTTCTCT. It specifies CASSQDYRTGHTEAFS.

This clonotype was counted ten times or more. The chain uses TRBV6-5 and TRBJ2-5, with D maybe TRBD2 (5 bases). The CDR3 is 13 residues long. V lost 8 bases and J 2 bases, leaving 12 bases between the germline ends. CDR1 is MNHEY and CDR2 is SVGAGI in the germline V gene. The CDR3 protein is CASSGDGQETQYF. The DNA of the CDR3 is TGTGCCAGCTCCGGGGATGGGCAAGAGACCCAGTACTTC.

This clonotype was recorded many times. The V call is TRBV27, the J call TRBJ1-2, with D hard to call. The CDR3 extends over 15 amino acids. In germline, CDR1 is MNHEY, CDR2 SMNVEV (reference sequence). V lost 0 bases and J lost 6, with 14 bases in between. The CDR3 here is CASSLSQSLAHGYTF. The CDR3 DNA reads TGTGCCAGCAGTTTATCCCAGTCTTTAGCCCATGGCTACACCTTC.

The rearrangement joins TRBV12-3 or TRBV12-4 to TRBJ1-1, with D maybe TRBD1 (5 bases). Trimming shortened V by 7 bases and J by 5 bases, and 17 bases separated the two germline ends. The CDR3 runs to 14 residues. The CDR3 is CASTLGTTITEAFF. CDR3 coding DNA: TGTGCCAGCACTCTGGGGACTACCATAACTGAAGCTTTCTTT.

A word on this clonotype: A read error may be the cause here, since a much bigger clone is one base away. This rearrangement joins TRBV12-3 or TRBV12-4 to TRBJ2-7, with D perhaps TRBD1 or TRBD2 (6 bases each). The ends were cut back, 5 bases at V and 3 bases at J, with 11 bases in the middle. The CDR3 length is 13 residues. CDR3 amino acids: CASSHGGHYEQYF. The CDR3, as DNA: TGTGCCAGCAGTCACGGGGGCCACTACGAGCAGTACTTC.

The chain combines TRBV14 with TRBJ2-1, with a weak D call TRBD2 (5 bases). Trimming shortened V by 0 bases and J by 3 bases, and 9 bases separated the two germline ends. This CDR3 is 15 amino acids long. The germline gives CDR1 SGHDN, CDR2 FVKESK. The CDR3 reads CASSQDEGSYNEQFF. The DNA for the CDR3 is TGTGCCAGCAGCCAAGATGAGGGTAGCTACAATGAGCAGTTCTTC. Based on the CDR3 plus reference TRBV14 and TRBJ2-1, the full variable domain is EAGVTQFPSHSVIEKGQTVTLRCDPISGHDNLYWYRRVMGKEIKFLLHFVKESKQDESGMPNNRFLAERTGGTYSTLKVQPAELEDSGVYFCASSQDEGSYNEQFFGPGTRLTVL.

This clonotype was observed many times. The chain is built from TRBV6-2 or TRBV6-3 and TRBJ2-3, with a tentative D call TRBD2 (6 bases). Trimming stripped 2 bases from V and 2 bases from J, with 11 bases between. Per germline, CDR1 MNHEY and CDR2 SVGEGT. The CDR3 runs to 15 residues. The CDR3 loop reads CASSYGRGLTDTQYF. The CDR3, as DNA: TGTGCCAGCAGTTACGGGCGGGGCCTCACAGATACGCAGTATTTT.

V usage is TRBV16 and J usage is TRBJ1-5; possible D gene TRBD1, 5 bases. Trimming took off 3 bases at V and 1 base at J, with 10 bases between the two ends. CDR1 is KGHSY, CDR2 FQNENV, per germline. The CDR3 contains 15 residues. CDR3 amino acids: CASSHLEGSNQPQHF. The DNA of the CDR3 is TGTGCCAGCAGCCATTTAGAGGGGAGCAATCAGCCCCAGCATTTT. Variable domain in full (rest from reference TRBV16 and TRBJ1-5): GEEVAQTPKHLVRGEGQKAKLYCAPIKGHSYVFWYQQVLKNEFKFLISFQNENVFDETGMPKERFSAKCLPNSPCSLEIQATKLEDSAVYFCASSHLEGSNQPQHFGDGTRLSIL.

This clonotype came up many times. The V and J genes are TRBV7-9 and TRBJ1-3; D not certain. V dropped 1 base and J dropped 0 bases, with 7 bases sitting between them. The CDR3 is 15 residues long. Germline V gene data show CDR1 as SEHNR and CDR2 as FQNEAQ (reference sequence). The CDR3 region has the DNA TGTGCCAGCAGCTTAGGCGACAACTCTGGAAACACCATATATTTT. It codes for CASSLGDNSGNTIYF.